The clone carrying this T cell receptor (beta chain) was seen a handful of times. This record belongs to a study of CD8 T cells in Susac syndrome. RNA was extracted with the RNeasy kit, and a quantity of about 0.5 to 1 ug was reverse transcribed using random hexamers. The TCR beta CDR3 was amplified by immunoSEQ multiplex PCR across 54 Vbeta, 13 Jbeta. A single record per CDR3 protein comes from TCRdb applying MiXCR to the immunoSEQ multiplex PCR reads. The sample records fewer than 90,000 distinct CDR3 sequences, 80% to 95% being singletons. The CDR3 covers 13 residues. Germline V gene sequence: CDR1 SNHLY, CDR2 FYNNEI. V gave up 4 bases and J gave up 0 bases, with 6 bases separating them.

The material sequenced was CD8+ T cells from PBMCs. V usage is TRBV2 and J usage is TRBJ1-2, with D unclear. This TCR derives from a human donor with Susac syndrome. The chain's CDR3 is CASSGRPNYGYTF. DNA of the CDR3: TGTGCCAGCAGTGGAAGGCCTAACTATGGCTACACCTTC.